This record concerns one T cell receptor (beta chain) sequence. The antigen remains undetermined. This record comes from a study of identical twins. All of the donors were Caucasians in good health. CDR3 length equals 13 residues. The J segment lost 6 bases and the V segment lost 6 bases, leaving 7 bases of the junction unmatched. Germline assignment: CDR1 SQVTM and CDR2 ANQGSEA. Study observations and caveats: The authors noted that invariant MAIT and iNKT cells could partly confound zero-insertion analyses. Out-of-frame beta sequences exhibited a weaker degree of excess twin sharing. Models, which agreed with sharing between unrelated individuals, nonetheless underestimated the out-of-frame TCR alpha sharing seen in monozygotic twins.

One entry per CDR3 protein results from TCRdb running MiXCR on the 5' RACE reads. The sample contains 1.5 million to 2 million distinct CDR3 sequences, more than 30% of which appear only once. This TCR derives from a newborn girl in good health. The chain has TRBV29-1 and TRBJ1-5, with 8 nucleotides matching TRBD1. The sequencing input was cord blood. Here the CDR3 DNA reads TGCAGCGTGGAGGACAGGGCCGGTCAGCCCCAGCATTTT. It specifies CSVEDRAGQPQHF.